Shown below are 5 T cell receptor beta chains from a single sample sequenced in a study of vaccination and CD4 T cells after COVID-19. No antigen has been identified for these receptors. Treatment of the sample: 10-day PBMC culture with coronavirus spike peptide pools or control peptides (ViraFEST assay). Sequence data for DNA of cultured CD4+ T cells were generated by the Oncomine TCR Beta short-read assay. TCRdb re-called the PCR reads through MiXCR, storing one row per CDR3 protein. The table records roughly 13,000 distinct CDR3 sequences, less than 75% of them present only once. Sequencing was done on a sample of CD4+ T cells from blood, cultured in vitro. The receptor source for this set is a human donor who had recovered from COVID-19.

This chain joins TRBV10-1 and TRBJ1-5; D is perhaps TRBD1 (6 bases). The germline V and J ends were trimmed by 5 bases and 0 bases, with 20 bases remaining between them. Germline loops: CDR1 WNHNN, CDR2 SYGVQD (reference sequence). This CDR3 is 18 amino acids long. The CDR3 nucleotides read TGCGCCAGCAGTTCCCCCTGGGGGGGCAAAGATAGCAATCAGCCCCAGCATTTT. This gives the protein CASSSPWGGKDSNQPQHF.

A few counts support this clonotype. V is TRBV6-5 and J is TRBJ2-3; D may be TRBD2 (7 bases). The CDR3 is 17 residues long. Trimming stripped 2 bases from V and 3 bases from J, with 18 bases between. Per the germline V gene, CDR1 is MNHEY and CDR2 is SVGAGI. The CDR3 sequence is CASSYGGGEGVTDTQYF. For the CDR3, the DNA is TGTGCCAGCAGTTACGGAGGCGGGGAGGGGGTTACAGATACGCAGTATTTT.

The chain is built from TRBV7-2 and TRBJ2-7, with a weak D call TRBD1 (6 bases). Germline CDR1 and CDR2: SGHTA and FQGNSA. The ends were cut back, 0 bases at V and 5 bases at J, with 11 bases in the middle. The CDR3 loop spans 14 amino acids. The CDR3 loop reads CASSLAGRGHEQYF. The CDR3 bases are TGTGCCAGCAGCTTAGCGGGCAGGGGTCACGAGCAGTACTTC.

This rearrangement joins TRBV12-3 or TRBV12-4 to TRBJ1-5, with D perhaps TRBD1 (5 bases). Trimming removed 6 bases at V and 1 base at J, with 13 bases between. This CDR3 has 15 residues. The CDR3 region is CASSLIGASNQPQHF. The DNA for the CDR3 is TGTGCCAGCAGCCTTATCGGGGCCAGCAATCAGCCCCAGCATTTT.

This clonotype was detected only once. V usage is TRBV15 and J usage is TRBJ2-1, with D perhaps given as TRBD1 or TRBD2 (5 bases each). V shed 1 base and J shed 14 bases, with 15 bases lying between them. This CDR3 contains 13 residues. The V gene's germline CDR1 is LNHNV and CDR2 YYDKDF (reference sequence). CDR3 nucleotide sequence: TGTGCCACCAGCAGAGGGGGGTCGGGTAGGGAGTTCTTC. It codes for CATSRGGSGREFF.